Sequencing of this T cell receptor beta chain was carried out in a study of T cell responses to AZD1222 COVID-19 vaccine. Study details: Pooled together were second doses at about 4 or about 12 weeks.

The germline V gene has CDR1 LGHDT and CDR2 YNNKEL (reference sequence). This CDR3 region has 13 residues. On this clone itself: An end of the junction differs from the germline gene, which may be a read error.

Repertoires were generated with immunoSEQ multiplex PCR, while TCRdb's copy carries only in-frame clones and drops some. Here the sample spans about 140,000 clones, 80% to 95% being singletons. V usage is TRBV3-1 (or the pseudogene TRBV3-2) and J usage is TRBJ1-2, with a tentative D call TRBD1 (5 bases). The sequenced sample was peripheral blood, obtained on day 0 of AZD1222 vaccination. The TCR comes from an adult in good health. The CDR3: CASRMGRDYGYTF. CDR3 nucleotides: TGTGCCAGCAGGATGGGCAGGGACTACGGCTACACCTTC.